The 23 T cell receptor beta chains reported below all come from one sample, sequenced in a study of Graves' ophthalmopathy and Graves' hyperthyroidism. Investigators amplified TCR beta CDR3 regions from RNA transcripts. The first round was an RT-PCR with HTBI primers, and the second round was a multiplex PCR. MiXCR, applied by TCRdb to the multiplex PCR reads, yields one record per CDR3 protein. The sample has fewer than 400,000 distinct CDR3 sequences; about 16% are singletons. Material: peripheral blood. All receptors come from a young woman with Graves' ophthalmopathy.

This chain links TRBV20-1 with TRBJ1-2; TRBD1 might be the D (6 bases). CDR1 is DFQATT and CDR2 is SNEGSKA in the germline V gene (reference sequence). The CDR3 has 14 residues. Trimming took 0 bases from V and 1 from J, leaving 9 bases between them. This CDR3 reads CSARESGVNYGYTF. In nucleotides, the CDR3 is TGCAGTGCTAGAGAGTCAGGGGTTAACTATGGCTACACCTTC.

This clonotype has a count of ten or more. This chain joins TRBV19 and TRBJ1-5; the match to TRBD1 covers 7 bases. Per the germline V gene, CDR1 is LNHDA and CDR2 is SQIVND (reference sequence). The V segment lost 6 bases and the J segment 11 bases; nucleotides outside the gene matches: 19. The CDR3 is 16 residues long. DNA of the CDR3: TGTGCCAGTAGAACGGGTCACGACAGGGAGGTTGTGTCCCAGCATTTT. It codes for CASRTGHDREVVSQHF.

This chain links TRBV6-2 or TRBV6-3 with TRBJ2-7; possible D gene TRBD2, 5 bases. V shed 2 bases and J shed 7 bases, with 12 bases lying between them. The CDR3 is made up of 13 amino acids. Germline-derived CDR1 and CDR2 are MNHEY and SVGEGT. DNA for the CDR3: TGTGCCAGCAGTTACCAGCTAGCTAGGGAGCAGTACTTC. It yields the protein CASSYQLAREQYF.

This clonotype came up many times. J is TRBJ2-7 and V is TRBV11-1, with 15 positions matching TRBD2. V trimming: 4 bases; J trimming: 1 base; junction bases outside the gene matches: 2. The CDR3 runs to 16 residues. Germline-derived CDR1 and CDR2 are SGHAT and FQDESV (reference sequence). The CDR3 nucleotides read TGTGCCAGCAGCTCCGGACTAGCGGGAGGGTCCTACGAGCAGTACTTC. Encoded protein: CASSSGLAGGSYEQYF.

This clonotype was observed many times. The chain is built from TRBV28 and TRBJ2-7; 8 positions match TRBD1. Germline-derived CDR1 and CDR2 are MDHEN and SYDVKM. With 5 bases clipped from V and 4 bases from J, the junction kept 7 bases outside the gene matches. There are 14 residues in the CDR3. CDR3 amino acids: CASSTDREKYEQYF. The CDR3 region has the DNA TGTGCCAGCAGTACGGACAGGGAAAAATACGAGCAGTACTTC.

This clonotype appeared many times. The chain combines TRBV19 with TRBJ2-5, with TRBD1 matching over 9 bases. The CDR3 totals 13 residues. Germline lookup yields CDR1 LNHDA and CDR2 SQIVND (reference sequence). V was clipped by 9 bases and J by 6 bases; unmatched bases: 8. The CDR3 DNA is TGTGCCAGCCTCGACAGGGGGTCAAAGACCCAGTACTTC. This translates into CASLDRGSKTQYF.

At least ten counts were recorded for this clonotype. The rearrangement links TRBV11-2 to TRBJ1-1; D is unclear. Germline V gene sequence: CDR1 SGHAT, CDR2 FQNNGV. Trimming pared 5 bases from V and 5 bases from J, leaving 6 bases between. The CDR3 runs 11 residues. CDR3 nucleotide sequence: TGTGCCAGCAGCACCCGTACTGAAGCTTTCTTT. Its protein product is CASSTRTEAFF. Full variable domain (rest looked up from reference TRBV11-2 and TRBJ1-1): EAGVAQSPRYKIIEKRQSVAFWCNPISGHATLYWYQQILGQGPKLLIQFQNNGVVDDSQLPKDRFSAERLKGVDSTLKIQPAKLEDSAVYLCASSTRTEAFFGQGTRLTVV.

The rearrangement uses TRBV6-2 or TRBV6-3 and TRBJ1-2, with D tentatively TRBD1 (5 bases). CDR1 MNHEY and CDR2 SVGEGT come from the germline V gene. V lost 7 bases, J lost 8 bases, and 17 bases lay in between. The CDR3 runs 13 residues. CDR3 nucleotides: TGTGCCAGCATTAACCGGGCCGGACAAGGCTACACCTTC. Residues: CASINRAGQGYTF.

This clonotype was seen at least ten times. The chain links TRBV5-1 to TRBJ2-1, with 9 bases fitting TRBD2. The CDR3 runs to 14 residues. Germline loops: CDR1 SGHRS, CDR2 YFSETQ. The V gene end was trimmed by 6 bases and the J gene end by 6 bases; junction bases not matched to a gene: 7. The CDR3 is CASTTSGGGNEQFF. Written as DNA, the CDR3 is TGCGCCAGCACGACTAGCGGAGGGGGCAATGAGCAGTTCTTC. Based on the CDR3 plus reference TRBV5-1 and TRBJ2-1, the full variable domain is KAGVTQTPRYLIKTRGQQVTLSCSPISGHRSVSWYQQTPGQGLQFLFEYFSETQRNKGNFPGRFSGRQFSNSRSEMNVSTLELGDSALYLCASTTSGGGNEQFFGPGTRLTVL.

The chain links TRBV14 to TRBJ2-5; D ambiguous. The V and J ends lost 0 bases and 5 bases respectively, with 10 bases between them. Germline assignment: CDR1 SGHDN and CDR2 FVKESK. This CDR3 has 14 residues. The CDR3 nucleotides are TGTGCCAGCAGCCAAGACCAGGTCGGGGAGACCCAGTACTTC. As protein: CASSQDQVGETQYF.

This clonotype occurred many times. V gene TRBV29-1 combines with J gene TRBJ2-5; 10 bases line up with TRBD1. CDR1 is SQVTM, CDR2 ANQGSEA, per germline. The V and J ends lost 2 bases and 0 bases, in that order; junction bases with no gene match: 12. This CDR3 has 18 residues. The CDR3 DNA sequence: TGCAGCGTTGAATTGGTTGACGGGGGACAGGGGTACCAAGAGACCCAGTACTTC. Translation: CSVELVDGGQGYQETQYF.

In the case of this clonotype: Sequence at one end of the junction differs from germline and may be a read error. The genes are TRBV27 and TRBJ1-1, with no clear D. The CDR3 is 15 residues long. Germline V gene lookup returns CDR1 MNHEY and CDR2 SMNVEV (reference sequence). This CDR3 reads CASSRRRELNTETFF. CDR3 nucleotides: TGTGCCAGCAGTCGCCGGCGCGAACTGAACACTGAAACTTTCTTT.

In this sample, this clonotype turned up many times. This CDR3 is CASSLPGTGIAGELFF. The CDR3 nucleotides read TGTGCCAGCAGTCTACCCGGGACAGGGATCGCCGGGGAGCTGTTTTTT. The gene calls are TRBV28 and TRBJ2-2, with 9 bases aligning to TRBD1. Germline V gene lookup returns CDR1 MDHEN and CDR2 SYDVKM. CDR3 length equals 16 residues. Losses at the gene ends were 5 bases for V and 6 bases for J; bases not matched to a gene: 10.

This clonotype was seen repeatedly, ten times or more. The CDR3: CASSPGQTHTGELFF. The CDR3 region has the DNA TGTGCCAGCAGTCCCGGACAGACCCACACCGGGGAGCTGTTTTTT. The gene calls are TRBV12-3 or TRBV12-4 and TRBJ2-2; tentatively, D is TRBD1 (6 bases). The CDR3 sequence is 15 residues long. Trimming pared 5 bases from V and 3 bases from J, leaving 13 bases between.

This clonotype was observed at least ten times. V usage is TRBV7-2 and J usage is TRBJ1-1, with 7 bases lining up with TRBD1. Germline V lookup: CDR1 SGHTA, CDR2 FQGNSA. V lost 4 bases and J lost 0; bases outside the gene matches: 2. The CDR3 covers 14 residues. The CDR3: CASSWDSMNTEAFF. CDR3 in DNA: TGTGCCAGCAGCTGGGACAGCATGAACACTGAAGCTTTCTTT.

V usage is TRBV6-1 and J usage is TRBJ2-7; no firm D call. The length of the CDR3 is 13 residues. Looked up from germline, CDR1 is MNHNS and CDR2 is SASEGT. Trimming took off 4 bases at V and 3 bases at J, with 10 bases between the two ends. Here the CDR3 DNA reads TGTGCCAGCAGTGTGGGTCGCGACTACGAGCAGTACTTC. Encoded protein: CASSVGRDYEQYF.

Ten or more counts support this clonotype. The rearrangement uses TRBV7-3 and TRBJ1-1, with a weak D call TRBD1 (6 bases). Germline lookup yields CDR1 SGHTA and CDR2 FQGTGA. Trimming removed 5 bases from V and 5 bases from J, with 15 bases in between. The CDR3 runs 14 residues. Here the CDR3 reads CASSLYRADTEAFF. In nucleotides, the CDR3 is TGTGCCAGCAGCCTATACAGGGCTGATACTGAAGCTTTCTTT.

This clonotype has at least ten counts. V is TRBV5-1 and J is TRBJ1-1; maybe TRBD1 (5 bases). CDR1 is SGHRS and CDR2 is YFSETQ in the germline V gene. This CDR3 spans 15 amino acids. The V end lost 2 bases, the J end lost 0 bases, and 11 bases lay between the germline ends. Here the CDR3 DNA reads TGCGCCAGCAGCTTAATGGGACGGCTGAACACTGAAGCTTTCTTT. Translated: CASSLMGRLNTEAFF.

The sample holds many counts of this clonotype. J is TRBJ2-5 and V is TRBV7-9, with 11 bases lining up with TRBD2. Germline loops: CDR1 SEHNR, CDR2 FQNEAQ (reference sequence). The junction had 10 bases not matched to a gene; V was cut back by 5 bases and J by 5 bases. There are 16 residues in the CDR3. For the CDR3, the DNA is TGTGCCAGCAGCCCTGAAACTAGCGGGGGTCCGGAGACCCAGTACTTC. It codes for CASSPETSGGPETQYF.

V and J are TRBV20-1 and TRBJ2-7, with 16 bases lining up with TRBD2. Germline lookup yields CDR1 DFQATT and CDR2 SNEGSKA (reference sequence). The CDR3 covers 18 residues. J lost 3 bases, V lost 0 bases, and 8 bases had no gene match. CDR3 region: CSARDKGLAGGRFYEQYF. Here the CDR3 DNA reads TGCAGTGCTAGAGATAAGGGACTAGCGGGAGGGCGGTTCTACGAGCAGTACTTC.

This clonotype came up many times. The rearrangement joins TRBV6-2 or TRBV6-3 to TRBJ2-7, with D possibly matching TRBD1 (6 bases). This CDR3 contains 11 residues. V was trimmed by 5 bases and J by 13 bases, leaving 15 bases between them. Germline V gives CDR1 MNHEY, CDR2 SVGEGT. This CDR3 is CASSLPDRLYF. In DNA form, the CDR3 reads TGTGCCAGCAGTCTGCCGGACAGATTATACTTC.

The gene calls are TRBV5-1 and TRBJ2-4; 7 bases are a match to TRBD1. The trim removed 0 bases at V and 2 bases at J, leaving 5 bases unmatched. The V gene's germline CDR1 is SGHRS and CDR2 YFSETQ. CDR3 length: 16 residues. CDR3 amino acids: CASSLVPQGPKNIQYF. The CDR3 DNA is TGCGCCAGCAGCTTGGTCCCACAGGGGCCCAAAAACATTCAGTACTTC.

This clonotype was detected many times. The chain is built from TRBV20-1 and TRBJ2-5, with TRBD2 identical over 7 bases. Trimming cost V 3 bases and J 4 bases; bases outside gene matches: 2. The CDR3 extends over 12 amino acids. The germline CDR1 and CDR2 sequences are DFQATT and SNEGSKA (reference sequence). DNA for the CDR3: TGCAGTGCTAGCATAGCGGGAGAGACCCAGTACTTC. Translated: CSASIAGETQYF.